These 5 T cell receptor beta chains were all obtained from the same sample, sequenced in a study of T-cell memory formation after mild COVID-19. TCRdb fed the 5' RACE reads into MiXCR, producing one record per CDR3 protein. Of about 440,000 distinct CDR3 sequences detected, around 18% appear once; the ten largest clones hold roughly 8%. Material: PBMCs or a T cell subset sorted from them (not recorded which). The receptors were gathered from an adult woman who had mild COVID-19 (a few samples of this study predate the infection). Cell type and time point are not known.

This clonotype occurred once. The V call is TRBV11-2, the J call TRBJ1-1; 7 bases map to TRBD1. V lost 3 bases and J lost 10; bases outside the gene matches: 8. This CDR3 has 13 residues. Germline-derived CDR1 and CDR2 are SGHAT and FQNNGV. As DNA, the CDR3 is TGTGCCAGCAGCTTGACAGGGTACGATGGAGCTTTCTTT. Its protein is CASSLTGYDGAFF.

In its sample, this clonotype was seen a few times. This rearrangement joins TRBV25-1 to TRBJ1-3, with D unresolved. Germline V gene lookup returns CDR1 MGHDK and CDR2 SYGVNS. The CDR3 has 15 residues. Trimming pared 5 bases from V and 2 bases from J, leaving 13 bases between. CDR3 protein: CASSPRVTAGNTIYF. The CDR3 region has the DNA TGTGCCAGCAGTCCCCGGGTGACTGCTGGAAACACCATATATTTT.

Only one count was recorded for this clonotype. V gene TRBV6-6 combines with J gene TRBJ2-7; the match to TRBD2 covers 8 bases. The CDR3 extends over 12 amino acids. Germline CDR1 MNHNY, CDR2 SVGAGI (reference sequence). V trimming: 7 bases; J trimming: 5 bases; junction bases outside the gene matches: 4. The CDR3 nucleotides read TGTGCCAGCAACAGCGGGGGCCACGAGCAGTACTTC. Amino acids: CASNSGGHEQYF.

V and J are TRBV5-6 and TRBJ1-1; possible D gene TRBD1, 5 bases. CDR1 SGHDT and CDR2 YYEEEE come from the germline V gene. CDR3 length equals 16 residues. Trimming stripped 2 bases from V and 8 bases from J, with 22 bases between. In DNA, the CDR3 is TGTGCCAGCAGCTTACTAAGTCCGGGCAGGGAGCCCGAAGCTTTCTTT. It yields the protein CASSLLSPGREPEAFF.

This clonotype appeared a few times. The V and J genes are TRBV9 and TRBJ2-1; 12 nucleotides line up with TRBD2. The V gene end was trimmed by 2 bases and the J gene end by 9 bases; junction bases not matched to a gene: 6. CDR1 is SGDLS, CDR2 YYNGEE, per germline. The CDR3 length is 15 residues. This chain's CDR3 is CASSVTSGSWIEQFF. In DNA, the CDR3 is TGTGCCAGCAGCGTGACTAGCGGGAGCTGGATTGAGCAGTTCTTC.